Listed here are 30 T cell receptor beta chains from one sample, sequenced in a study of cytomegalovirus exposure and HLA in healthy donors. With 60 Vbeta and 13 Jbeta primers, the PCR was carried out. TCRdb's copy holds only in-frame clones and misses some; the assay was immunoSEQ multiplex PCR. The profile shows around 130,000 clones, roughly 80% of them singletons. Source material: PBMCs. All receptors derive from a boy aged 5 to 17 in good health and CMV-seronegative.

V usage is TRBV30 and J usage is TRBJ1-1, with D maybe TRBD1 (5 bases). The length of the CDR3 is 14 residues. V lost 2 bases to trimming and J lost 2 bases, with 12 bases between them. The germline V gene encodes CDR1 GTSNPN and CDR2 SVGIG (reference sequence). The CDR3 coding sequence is TGTGCCTGGAGTTCCACAGGCCTCAACACTGAAGCTTTCTTT. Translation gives CAWSSTGLNTEAFF. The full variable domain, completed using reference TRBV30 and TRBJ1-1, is SQTIHQWPATLVQPVGSPLSLECTVEGTSNPNLYWYRQAAGRGLQLLFYSVGIGQISSEVPQNLSASRPQDRQFILSSKKLLLSDSGFYLCAWSSTGLNTEAFFGQGTRLTVV.

DNA for the CDR3: TGTGCCAGCACCATAGCGGGAGGAGCAGATACGCAGTATTTT. Translation gives CASTIAGGADTQYF. V is TRBV7-3 and J is TRBJ2-3; 10 bases are shared with TRBD2. Losses at the gene ends were 7 bases for V and 4 bases for J; bases not matched to a gene: 5. The germline gives CDR1 SGHTA, CDR2 FQGTGA. The CDR3 runs to 14 residues.

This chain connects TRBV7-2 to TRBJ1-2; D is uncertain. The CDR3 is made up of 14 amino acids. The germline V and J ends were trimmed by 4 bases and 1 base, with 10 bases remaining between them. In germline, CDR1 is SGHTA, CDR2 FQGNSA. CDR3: CASSSPPFNYGYTF. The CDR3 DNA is TGTGCCAGCAGCTCCCCCCCCTTTAACTATGGCTACACCTTC. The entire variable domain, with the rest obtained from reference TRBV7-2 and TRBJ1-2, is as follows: GAGVSQSPSNKVTEKGKDVELRCDPISGHTALYWYRQSLGQGLEFLIYFQGNSAPDKSGLPSDRFSAERTGGSVSTLTIQRTQQEDSAVYLCASSSPPFNYGYTFGSGTRLTVV.

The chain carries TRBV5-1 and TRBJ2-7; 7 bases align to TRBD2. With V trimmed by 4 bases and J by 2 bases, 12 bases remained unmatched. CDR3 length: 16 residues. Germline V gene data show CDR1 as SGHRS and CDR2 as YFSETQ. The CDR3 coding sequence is TGCGCCAGCAGCGTTGGTGTTGCGGGAGACCCCTACGAGCAGTACTTC. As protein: CASSVGVAGDPYEQYF.

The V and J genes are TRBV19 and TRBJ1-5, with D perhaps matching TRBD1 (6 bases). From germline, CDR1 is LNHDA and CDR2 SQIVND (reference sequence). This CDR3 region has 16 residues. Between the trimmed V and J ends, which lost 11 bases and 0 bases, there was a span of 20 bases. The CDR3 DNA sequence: TGTGCCGCGACCGAGGGGGGGGGCTATAGCAATCAGCCCCAGCATTTT. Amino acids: CAATEGGGYSNQPQHF. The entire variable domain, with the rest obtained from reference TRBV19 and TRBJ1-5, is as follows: DGGITQSPKYLFRKEGQNVTLSCEQNLNHDAMYWYRQDPGQGLRLIYYSQIVNDFQKGDIAEGYSVSREKKESFPLTVTSAQKNPTAFYLCAATEGGGYSNQPQHFGDGTRLSIL.

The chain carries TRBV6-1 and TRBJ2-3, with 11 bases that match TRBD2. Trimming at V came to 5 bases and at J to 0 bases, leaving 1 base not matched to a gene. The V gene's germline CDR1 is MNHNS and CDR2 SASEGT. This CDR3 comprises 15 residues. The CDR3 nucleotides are TGTGCCAGCAGTAGGACTAGCGGGAGCACAGATACGCAGTATTTT. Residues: CASSRTSGSTDTQYF.

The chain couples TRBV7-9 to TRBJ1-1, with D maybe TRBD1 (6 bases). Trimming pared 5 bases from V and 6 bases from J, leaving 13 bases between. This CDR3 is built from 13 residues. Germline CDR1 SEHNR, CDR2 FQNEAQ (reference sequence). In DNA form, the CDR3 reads TGTGCCAGCAGCCCGGGGGGCTTGGCTGAAGCTTTCTTT. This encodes CASSPGGLAEAFF.

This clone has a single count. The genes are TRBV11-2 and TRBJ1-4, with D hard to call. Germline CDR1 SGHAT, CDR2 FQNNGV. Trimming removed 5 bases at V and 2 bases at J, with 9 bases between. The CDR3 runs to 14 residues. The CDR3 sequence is CASSPLRTNEKLFF. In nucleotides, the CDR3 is TGTGCCAGCAGCCCCCTTCGGACTAATGAAAAACTGTTTTTT.

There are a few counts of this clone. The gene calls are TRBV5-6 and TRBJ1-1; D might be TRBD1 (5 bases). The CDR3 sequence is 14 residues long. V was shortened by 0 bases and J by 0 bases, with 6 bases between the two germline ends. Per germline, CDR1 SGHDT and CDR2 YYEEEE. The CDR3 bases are TGTGCCAGCAGCTTGGGACAGATGAACACTGAAGCTTTCTTT. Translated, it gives CASSLGQMNTEAFF.

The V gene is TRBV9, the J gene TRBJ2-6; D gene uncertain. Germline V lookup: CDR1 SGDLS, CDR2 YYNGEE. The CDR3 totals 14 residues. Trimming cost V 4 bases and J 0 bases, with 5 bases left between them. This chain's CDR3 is CASSTDSGANVLTF. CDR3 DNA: TGTGCCAGCAGCACAGACTCTGGGGCCAACGTCCTGACTTTC.

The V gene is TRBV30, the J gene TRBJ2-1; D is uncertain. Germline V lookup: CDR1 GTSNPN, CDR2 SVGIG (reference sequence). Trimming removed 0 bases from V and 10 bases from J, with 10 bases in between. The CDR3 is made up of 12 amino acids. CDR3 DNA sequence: TGTGCCTGGAGTGTAGTCGTACAAGAGCAGTTCTTC. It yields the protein CAWSVVVQEQFF.

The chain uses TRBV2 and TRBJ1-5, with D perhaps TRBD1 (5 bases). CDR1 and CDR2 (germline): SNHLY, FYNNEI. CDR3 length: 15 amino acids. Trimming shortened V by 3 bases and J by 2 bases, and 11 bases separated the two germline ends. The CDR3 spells CASSDVTGGNQPQHF. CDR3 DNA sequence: TGTGCCAGCAGTGACGTCACAGGCGGCAATCAGCCCCAGCATTTT.

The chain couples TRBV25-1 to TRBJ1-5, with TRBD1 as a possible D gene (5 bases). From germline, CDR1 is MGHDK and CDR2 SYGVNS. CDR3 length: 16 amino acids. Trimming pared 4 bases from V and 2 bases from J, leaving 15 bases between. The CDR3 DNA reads TGTGCCAGCAGTGCTGTTGGGGGGGACGGCAATCAGCCCCAGCATTTT. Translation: CASSAVGGDGNQPQHF.

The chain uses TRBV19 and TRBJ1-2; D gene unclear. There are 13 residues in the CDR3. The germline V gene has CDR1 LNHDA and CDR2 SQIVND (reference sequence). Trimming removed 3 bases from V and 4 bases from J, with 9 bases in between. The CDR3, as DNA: TGTGCCAGTAGTATTTCGGTTGGCTATGGCTACACCTTC. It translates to CASSISVGYGYTF. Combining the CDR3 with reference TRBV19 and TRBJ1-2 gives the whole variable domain DGGITQSPKYLFRKEGQNVTLSCEQNLNHDAMYWYRQDPGQGLRLIYYSQIVNDFQKGDIAEGYSVSREKKESFPLTVTSAQKNPTAFYLCASSISVGYGYTFGSGTRLTVV.

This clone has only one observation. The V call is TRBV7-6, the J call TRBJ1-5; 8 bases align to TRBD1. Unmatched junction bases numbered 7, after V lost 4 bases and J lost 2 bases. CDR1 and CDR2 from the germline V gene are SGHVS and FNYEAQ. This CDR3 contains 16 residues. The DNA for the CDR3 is TGTGCCAGCAGCTCACGGACAGGGCGAGGCAATCAGCCCCAGCATTTT. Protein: CASSSRTGRGNQPQHF.

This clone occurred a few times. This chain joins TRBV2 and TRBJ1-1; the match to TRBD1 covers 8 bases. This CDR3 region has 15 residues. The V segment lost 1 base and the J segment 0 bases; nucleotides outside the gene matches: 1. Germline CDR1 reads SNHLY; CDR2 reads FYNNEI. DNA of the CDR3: TGTGCCAGCAGTGAAGGACAGGGGATGAACACTGAAGCTTTCTTT. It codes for CASSEGQGMNTEAFF.

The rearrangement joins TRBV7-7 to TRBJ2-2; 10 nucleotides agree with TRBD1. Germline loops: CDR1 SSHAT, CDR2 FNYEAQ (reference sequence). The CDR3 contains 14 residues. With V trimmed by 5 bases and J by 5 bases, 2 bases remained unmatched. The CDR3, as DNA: TGTGCCAGCAGCCTGGGACAGGGGACCGGGGAGCTGTTTTTT. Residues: CASSLGQGTGELFF.

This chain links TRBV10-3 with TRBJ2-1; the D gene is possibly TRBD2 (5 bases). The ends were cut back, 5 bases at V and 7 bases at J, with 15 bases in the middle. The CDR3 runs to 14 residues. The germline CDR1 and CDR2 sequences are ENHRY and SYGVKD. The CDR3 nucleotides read TGTGCCATCAGTCCCGCCAGCCCGGGGAATGAGCAGTTCTTC. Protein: CAISPASPGNEQFF.

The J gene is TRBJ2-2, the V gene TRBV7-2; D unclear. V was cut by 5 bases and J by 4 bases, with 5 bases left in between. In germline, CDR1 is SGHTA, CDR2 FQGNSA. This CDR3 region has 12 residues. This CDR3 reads CASSGFTGELFF. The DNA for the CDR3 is TGTGCCAGCAGCGGCTTCACCGGGGAGCTGTTTTTT.

The CDR3 bases are TGTGCCAGCAGCTTGGCGGGGACATTGCGCAATGAGCAGTTCTTC. It is translated as CASSLAGTLRNEQFF. The chain links TRBV5-4 to TRBJ2-1; perhaps TRBD1 as D (6 bases). This CDR3 region has 15 residues. Germline-derived CDR1 and CDR2 are SGHNT and YYREEE (reference sequence). Trimming took 0 bases from V and 6 from J, leaving 13 bases between them.

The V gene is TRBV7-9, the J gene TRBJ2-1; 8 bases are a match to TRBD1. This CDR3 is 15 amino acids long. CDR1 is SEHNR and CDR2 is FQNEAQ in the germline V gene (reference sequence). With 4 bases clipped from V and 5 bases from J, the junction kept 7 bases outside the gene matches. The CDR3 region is CASSSLRTGNNEQFF. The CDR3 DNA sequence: TGTGCCAGCAGCTCTCTACGGACAGGGAACAATGAGCAGTTCTTC.

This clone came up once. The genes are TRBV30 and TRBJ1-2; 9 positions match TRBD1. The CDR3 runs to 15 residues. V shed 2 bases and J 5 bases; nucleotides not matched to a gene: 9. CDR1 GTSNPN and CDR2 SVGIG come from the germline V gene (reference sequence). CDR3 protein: CAWSKKTGGGYGYTF. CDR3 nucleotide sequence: TGTGCCTGGAGTAAGAAGACAGGGGGAGGGTATGGCTACACCTTC.

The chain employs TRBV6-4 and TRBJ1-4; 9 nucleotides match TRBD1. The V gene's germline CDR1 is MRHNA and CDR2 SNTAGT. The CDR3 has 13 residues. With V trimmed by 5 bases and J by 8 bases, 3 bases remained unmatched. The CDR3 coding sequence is TGTGCCAGCAGTATCACAGGGGGCGAAAAACTGTTTTTT. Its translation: CASSITGGEKLFF.

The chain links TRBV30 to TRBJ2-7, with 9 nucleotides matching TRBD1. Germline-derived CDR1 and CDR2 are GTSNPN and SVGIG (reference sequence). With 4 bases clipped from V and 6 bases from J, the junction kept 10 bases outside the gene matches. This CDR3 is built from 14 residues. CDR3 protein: CAWTGTGRFGEQYF. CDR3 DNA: TGTGCCTGGACCGGGACAGGGAGGTTTGGCGAGCAGTACTTC.

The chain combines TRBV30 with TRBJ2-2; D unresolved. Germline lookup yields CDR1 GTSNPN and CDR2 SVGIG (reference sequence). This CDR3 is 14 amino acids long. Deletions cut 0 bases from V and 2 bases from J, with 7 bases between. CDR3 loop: CAWSVLLNTGELFF. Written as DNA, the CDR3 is TGTGCCTGGAGTGTATTACTAAACACCGGGGAGCTGTTTTTT.

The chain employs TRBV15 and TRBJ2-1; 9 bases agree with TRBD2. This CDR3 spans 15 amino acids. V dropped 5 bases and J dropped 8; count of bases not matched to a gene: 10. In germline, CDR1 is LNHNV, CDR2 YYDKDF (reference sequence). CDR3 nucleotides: TGTGCCACCAGCCGAAGCCTAGCGGGGTGGGATGAGCAGTTCTTC. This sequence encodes CATSRSLAGWDEQFF.

The CDR3, as DNA: TGTGCCAGTAATACCGGGATCCCAAATCAGCCCCAGCATTTT. It yields the protein CASNTGIPNQPQHF. The V gene is TRBV19, the J gene TRBJ1-5; D is ambiguous. V lost 7 bases and J lost 4, with 14 bases in between. The germline gives CDR1 LNHDA, CDR2 SQIVND (reference sequence). The CDR3 is 14 amino acids.

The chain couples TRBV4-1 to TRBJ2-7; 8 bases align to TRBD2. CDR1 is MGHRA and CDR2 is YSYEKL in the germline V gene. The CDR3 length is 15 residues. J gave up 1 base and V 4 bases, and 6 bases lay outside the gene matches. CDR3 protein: CASSPQLAASYEQYF. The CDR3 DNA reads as TGCGCCAGCAGCCCGCAACTAGCGGCTTCCTACGAGCAGTACTTC.

The CDR3 here is CASSLRDSPYEQYF. For the CDR3, the DNA is TGTGCCAGCAGCCTCCGGGACAGCCCCTACGAGCAGTACTTC. The rearrangement uses TRBV7-9 and TRBJ2-7, with TRBD1 matching 7 bases. The germline CDR1 and CDR2 sequences are SEHNR and FQNEAQ (reference sequence). CDR3 length: 14 residues. Trimming cost V 5 bases and J 2 bases; bases outside gene matches: 6.

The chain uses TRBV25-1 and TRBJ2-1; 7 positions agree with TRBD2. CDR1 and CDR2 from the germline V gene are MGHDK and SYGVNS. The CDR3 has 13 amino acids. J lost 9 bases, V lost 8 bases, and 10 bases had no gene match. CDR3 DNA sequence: TGTGCCAGCCAAGAGGGCGGGAGCCCTGAGCAGTTCTTC. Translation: CASQEGGSPEQFF.